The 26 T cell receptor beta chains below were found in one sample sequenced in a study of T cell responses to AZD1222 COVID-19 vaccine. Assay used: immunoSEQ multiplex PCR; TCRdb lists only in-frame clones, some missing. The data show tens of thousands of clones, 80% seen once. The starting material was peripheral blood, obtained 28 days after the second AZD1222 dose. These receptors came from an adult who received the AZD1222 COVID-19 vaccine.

As DNA, the CDR3 is TGTGCCATCAGTCCGCGGGCCCTGAACACTGAAGCTTTCTTT. Its translation: CAISPRALNTEAFF. The rearrangement uses TRBV10-3 and TRBJ1-1, with no clear D. The CDR3 is made up of 14 amino acids. Germline V CDR1 and CDR2: ENHRY, SYGVKD. The V gene lost 5 bases and the J gene lost 0 bases, with 10 bases spanning the gap.

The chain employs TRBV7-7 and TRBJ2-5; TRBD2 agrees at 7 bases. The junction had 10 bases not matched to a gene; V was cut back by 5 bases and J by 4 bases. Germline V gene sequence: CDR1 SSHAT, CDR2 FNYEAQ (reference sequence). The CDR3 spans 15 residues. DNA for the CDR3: TGTGCCAGCAGCATGACCTCCCGGGGGGTAGAGACCCAGTACTTC. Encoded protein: CASSMTSRGVETQYF.

In DNA form, the CDR3 reads TGTGCCAGCAGATTGGACAATTTCTATGGCTACACCTTC. This codes for CASRLDNFYGYTF. The chain couples TRBV6-5 to TRBJ1-2; TRBD1 might be the D (5 bases). Trimming removed 6 bases at V and 4 bases at J, with 12 bases between. Germline V CDR1 and CDR2: MNHEY, SVGAGI. The CDR3 is 13 amino acids.

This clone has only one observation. CDR3 sequence reads: CSGGQALYNEQFF. CDR3 nucleotides: TGCAGCGGGGGACAGGCGTTATACAATGAGCAGTTCTTC. J is TRBJ2-1 and V is TRBV29-1; TRBD1 matches at 8 bases. CDR3 size: 13 residues. Trimming cost V 7 bases and J 4 bases; bases outside gene matches: 6. Germline CDR1 SQVTM, CDR2 ANQGSEA.

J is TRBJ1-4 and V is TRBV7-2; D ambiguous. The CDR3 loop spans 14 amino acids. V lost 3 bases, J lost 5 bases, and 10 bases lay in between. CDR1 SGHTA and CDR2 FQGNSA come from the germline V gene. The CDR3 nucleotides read TGTGCCAGCAGCTTTGGCGGCCCGAATGAAAAACTGTTTTTT. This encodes CASSFGGPNEKLFF. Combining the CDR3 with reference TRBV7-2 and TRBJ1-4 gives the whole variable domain GAGVSQSPSNKVTEKGKDVELRCDPISGHTALYWYRQSLGQGLEFLIYFQGNSAPDKSGLPSDRFSAERTGGSVSTLTIQRTQQEDSAVYLCASSFGGPNEKLFFGSGTQLSVL.

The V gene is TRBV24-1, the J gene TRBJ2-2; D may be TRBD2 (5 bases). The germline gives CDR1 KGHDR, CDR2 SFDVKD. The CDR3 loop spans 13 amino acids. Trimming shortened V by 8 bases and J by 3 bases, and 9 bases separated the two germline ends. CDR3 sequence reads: CATTAGDTGELFF. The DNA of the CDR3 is TGTGCCACCACTGCCGGGGACACCGGGGAGCTGTTTTTT.

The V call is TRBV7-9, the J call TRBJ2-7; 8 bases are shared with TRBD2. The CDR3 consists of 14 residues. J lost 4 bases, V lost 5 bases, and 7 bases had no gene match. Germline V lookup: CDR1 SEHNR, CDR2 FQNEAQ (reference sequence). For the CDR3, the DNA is TGTGCCAGCAGCCCCCGGGGGGGGTCATACGAGCAGTACTTC. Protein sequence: CASSPRGGSYEQYF.

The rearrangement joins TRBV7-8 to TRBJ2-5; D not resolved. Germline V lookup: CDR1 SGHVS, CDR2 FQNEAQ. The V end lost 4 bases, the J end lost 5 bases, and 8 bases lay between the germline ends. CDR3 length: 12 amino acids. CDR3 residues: CASSSSFETQYF. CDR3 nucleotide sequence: TGTGCCAGCAGCTCTAGTTTCGAGACCCAGTACTTC.

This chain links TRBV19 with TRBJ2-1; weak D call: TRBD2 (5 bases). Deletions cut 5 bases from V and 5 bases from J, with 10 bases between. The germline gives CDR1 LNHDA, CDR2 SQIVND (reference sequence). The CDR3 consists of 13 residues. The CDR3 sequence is CASSFGRDNEQFF. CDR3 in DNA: TGTGCCAGTAGTTTCGGGCGGGACAATGAGCAGTTCTTC.

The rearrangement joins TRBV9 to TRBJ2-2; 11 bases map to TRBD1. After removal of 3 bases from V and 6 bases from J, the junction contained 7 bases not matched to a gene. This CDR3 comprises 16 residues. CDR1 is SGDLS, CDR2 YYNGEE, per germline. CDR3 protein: CASSAWDRGEAGELFF. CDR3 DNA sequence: TGTGCCAGCAGCGCGTGGGACAGGGGGGAAGCCGGGGAGCTGTTTTTT.

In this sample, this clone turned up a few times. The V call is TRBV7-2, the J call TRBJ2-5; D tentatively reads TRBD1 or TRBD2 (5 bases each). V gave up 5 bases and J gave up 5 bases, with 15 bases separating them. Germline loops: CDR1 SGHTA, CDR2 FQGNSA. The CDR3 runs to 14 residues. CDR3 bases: TGTGCCAGCAGCCCACTAGGGACCGGGGAGACCCAGTACTTC. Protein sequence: CASSPLGTGETQYF.

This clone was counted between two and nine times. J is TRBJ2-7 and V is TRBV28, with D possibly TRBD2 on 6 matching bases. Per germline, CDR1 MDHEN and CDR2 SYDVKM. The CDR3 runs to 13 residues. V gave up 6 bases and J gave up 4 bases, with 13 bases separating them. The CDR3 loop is CASSFGTLYEQYF. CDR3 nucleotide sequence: TGTGCCAGCAGCTTTGGGACTTTATACGAGCAGTACTTC.

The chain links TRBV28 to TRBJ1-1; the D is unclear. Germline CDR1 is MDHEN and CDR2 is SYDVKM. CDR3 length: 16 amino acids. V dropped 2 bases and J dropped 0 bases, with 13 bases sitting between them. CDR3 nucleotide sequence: TGTGCCAGCAGTTTAATTGGAGGTTCCATGAACACTGAAGCTTTCTTT. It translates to CASSLIGGSMNTEAFF. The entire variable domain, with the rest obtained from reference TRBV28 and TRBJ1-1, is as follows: DVKVTQSSRYLVKRTGEKVFLECVQDMDHENMFWYRQDPGLGLRLIYFSYDVKMKEKGDIPEGYSVSREKKERFSLILESASTNQTSMYLCASSLIGGSMNTEAFFGQGTRLTVV.

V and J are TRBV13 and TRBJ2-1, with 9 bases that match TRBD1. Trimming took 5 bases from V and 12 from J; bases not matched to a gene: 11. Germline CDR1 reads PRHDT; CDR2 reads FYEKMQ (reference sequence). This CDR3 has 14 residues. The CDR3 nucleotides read TGTGCCAGCAGCCCCGGGACAGGGCTCAGAGGGCAGTTCTTC. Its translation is CASSPGTGLRGQFF.

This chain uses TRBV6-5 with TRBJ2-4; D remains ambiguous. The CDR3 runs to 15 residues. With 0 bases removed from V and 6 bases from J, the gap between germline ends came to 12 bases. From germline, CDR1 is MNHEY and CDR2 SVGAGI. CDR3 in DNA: TGTGCCAGCAGTTACTCGCTCGCGGAATCAAACATTCAGTACTTC. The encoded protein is CASSYSLAESNIQYF.

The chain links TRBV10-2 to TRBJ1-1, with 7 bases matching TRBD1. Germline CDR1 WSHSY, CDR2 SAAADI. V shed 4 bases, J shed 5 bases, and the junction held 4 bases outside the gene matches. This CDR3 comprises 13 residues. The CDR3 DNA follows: TGCGCCAGCAGTGTACAGGGGTGGACTGAAGCTTTCTTT. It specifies CASSVQGWTEAFF.

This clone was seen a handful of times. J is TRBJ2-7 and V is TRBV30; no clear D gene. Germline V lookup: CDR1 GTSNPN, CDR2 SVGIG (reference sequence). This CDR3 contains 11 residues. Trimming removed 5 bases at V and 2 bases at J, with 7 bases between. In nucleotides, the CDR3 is TGTGCCTGGGGCGACACCTACGAGCAGTACTTC. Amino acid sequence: CAWGDTYEQYF.

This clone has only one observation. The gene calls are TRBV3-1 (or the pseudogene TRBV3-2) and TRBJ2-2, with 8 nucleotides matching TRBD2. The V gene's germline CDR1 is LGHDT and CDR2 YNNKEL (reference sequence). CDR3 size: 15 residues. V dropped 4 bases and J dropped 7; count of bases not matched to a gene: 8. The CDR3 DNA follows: TGTGCCAGCAGCCGATTTAGCGGGACTGGCGGGGAGCTGTTTTTT. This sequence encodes CASSRFSGTGGELFF.

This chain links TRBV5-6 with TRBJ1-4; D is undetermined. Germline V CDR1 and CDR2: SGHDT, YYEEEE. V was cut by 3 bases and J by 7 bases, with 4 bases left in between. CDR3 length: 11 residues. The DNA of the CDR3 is TGTGCCAGCAGCTCGCGTGAAAAACTGTTTTTT. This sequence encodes CASSSREKLFF.

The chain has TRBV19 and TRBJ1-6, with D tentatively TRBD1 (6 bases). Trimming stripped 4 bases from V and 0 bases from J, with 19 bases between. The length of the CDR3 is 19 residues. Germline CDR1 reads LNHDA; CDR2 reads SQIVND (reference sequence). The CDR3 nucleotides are TGTGCCAGTAGTACCGGGCCACAGGGTGAAGGCTCCTATAATTCACCCCTCCACTTT. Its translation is CASSTGPQGEGSYNSPLHF.

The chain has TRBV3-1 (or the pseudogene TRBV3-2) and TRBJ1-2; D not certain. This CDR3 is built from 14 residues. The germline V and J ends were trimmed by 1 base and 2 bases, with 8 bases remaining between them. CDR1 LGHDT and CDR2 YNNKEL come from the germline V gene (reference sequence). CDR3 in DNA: TGTGCCAGCAGCCAAGTGGTCATAAACTATGGCTACACCTTC. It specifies CASSQVVINYGYTF.

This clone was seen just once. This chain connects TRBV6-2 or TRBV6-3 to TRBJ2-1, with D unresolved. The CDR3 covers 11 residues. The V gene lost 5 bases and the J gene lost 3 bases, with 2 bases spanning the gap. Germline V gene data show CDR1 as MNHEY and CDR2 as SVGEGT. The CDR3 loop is CASSNYNEQFF. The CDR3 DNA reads TGTGCCAGCAGTAACTACAATGAGCAGTTCTTC.

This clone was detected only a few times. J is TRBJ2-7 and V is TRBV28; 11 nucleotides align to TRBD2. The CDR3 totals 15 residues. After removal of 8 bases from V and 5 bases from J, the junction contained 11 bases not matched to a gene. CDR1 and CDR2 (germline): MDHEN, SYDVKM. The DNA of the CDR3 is TGTGCCAGCGAGATAGCGGGAGGGCCAGTAGACGAGCAGTACTTC. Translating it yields CASEIAGGPVDEQYF.

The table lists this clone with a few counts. The CDR3 DNA follows: TGTGCCAGTAGCGCCGGGACAGATCTTGACAATGAGCAGTTCTTC. Translating it yields CASSAGTDLDNEQFF. The rearrangement uses TRBV19 and TRBJ2-1; 7 bases align to TRBD1. CDR1 is LNHDA, CDR2 SQIVND, per germline (reference sequence). This CDR3 comprises 15 residues. The J segment lost 5 bases and the V segment lost 6 bases, leaving 10 bases of the junction unmatched.

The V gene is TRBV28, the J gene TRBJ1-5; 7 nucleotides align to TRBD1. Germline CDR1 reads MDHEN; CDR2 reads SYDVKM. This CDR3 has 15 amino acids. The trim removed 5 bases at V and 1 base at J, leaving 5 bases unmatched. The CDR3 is CASSGQELSNQPQHF. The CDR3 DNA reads TGTGCCAGCAGTGGACAGGAGTTAAGCAATCAGCCCCAGCATTTT.

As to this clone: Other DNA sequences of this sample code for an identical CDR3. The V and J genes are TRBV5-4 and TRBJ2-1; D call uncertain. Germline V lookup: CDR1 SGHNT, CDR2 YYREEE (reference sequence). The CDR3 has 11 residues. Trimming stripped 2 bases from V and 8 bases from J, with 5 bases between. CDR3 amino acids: CASSFGDEQFF. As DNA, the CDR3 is TGTGCCAGCAGCTTTGGGGATGAGCAGTTCTTC.